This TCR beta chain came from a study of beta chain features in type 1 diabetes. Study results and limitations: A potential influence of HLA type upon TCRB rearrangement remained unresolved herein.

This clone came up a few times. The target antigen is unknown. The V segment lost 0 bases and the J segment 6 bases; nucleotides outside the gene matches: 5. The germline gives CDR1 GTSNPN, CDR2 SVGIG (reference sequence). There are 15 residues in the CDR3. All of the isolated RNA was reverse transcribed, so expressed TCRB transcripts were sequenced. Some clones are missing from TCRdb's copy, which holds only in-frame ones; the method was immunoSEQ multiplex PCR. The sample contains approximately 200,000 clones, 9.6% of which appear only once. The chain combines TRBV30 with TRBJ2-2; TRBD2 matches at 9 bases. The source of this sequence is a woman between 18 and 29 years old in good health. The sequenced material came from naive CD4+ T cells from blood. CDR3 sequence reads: CAWSVRGTSPGELFF. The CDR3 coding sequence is TGTGCCTGGAGTGTACGTGGGACTAGCCCCGGGGAGCTGTTTTTT. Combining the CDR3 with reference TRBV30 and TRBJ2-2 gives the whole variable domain SQTIHQWPATLVQPVGSPLSLECTVEGTSNPNLYWYRQAAGRGLQLLFYSVGIGQISSEVPQNLSASRPQDRQFILSSKKLLLSDSGFYLCAWSVRGTSPGELFFGEGSRLTVL.